A single sample gave rise to the 5 T cell receptor beta chains below, sequenced in a study of Ad26.COV2.S vaccination and SARS-CoV-2 variants. As for treatment: 19 received Ad26.COV2.S at low or high dose, single or two shots; five or six received placebo; per-sample allocation not given. Following the first vaccine or placebo injection, samples were taken on day 63. Measured with immunoSEQ multiplex PCR; TCRdb has only the in-frame clones, and not every one. The repertoire consists of 410,000 or so clones, with 92% occurring once and the leading ten covering 1.5% to 2%. Here the sequenced sample was peripheral blood, taken in a trial of Ad26.COV2.S vaccine versus placebo. These receptors were taken from a person between 18 and 59 years old who received the Ad26.COV2.S COVID-19 vaccine or a placebo.

The CDR3 loop is CASRVGDTQYF. In DNA, the CDR3 is TGTGCCAGCCGGGTGGGGGATACGCAGTATTTT. This sequence joins TRBV6-4 and TRBJ2-3; D gene ambiguous. CDR1 MRHNA and CDR2 SNTAGT come from the germline V gene. The CDR3 totals 11 residues. Trimming removed 8 bases from V and 6 bases from J, with 9 bases in between.

The CDR3 sequence: CASSKVGWTGGRVVTGELFF. CDR3 nucleotides: TGTGCCAGCAGCAAAGTAGGATGGACAGGGGGCCGAGTTGTCACCGGGGAGCTGTTTTTT. V gene TRBV7-9 combines with J gene TRBJ2-2; 11 nucleotides align to TRBD1. V lost 5 bases, J lost 4 bases, and 18 bases stayed unmatched. The CDR3 has 20 residues. Germline V gives CDR1 SEHNR, CDR2 FQNEAQ (reference sequence).

The chain links TRBV7-9 to TRBJ1-2; D ambiguous. CDR1 and CDR2 from the germline V gene are SEHNR and FQNEAQ (reference sequence). The germline V and J ends were trimmed by 2 bases and 5 bases, with 9 bases remaining between them. This CDR3 spans 13 amino acids. The CDR3, as DNA: TGTGCCAGCAGCTTACTAGGGATGTATGGCTACACCTTC. This gives the protein CASSLLGMYGYTF.

A few counts support this clone. The rearrangement links TRBV4-1 to TRBJ1-6, with no clear D. The CDR3 loop spans 17 amino acids. Trimming removed 4 bases from V and 1 base from J, with 14 bases in between. Germline loops: CDR1 MGHRA, CDR2 YSYEKL. The CDR3 here is CASSRVPVLSYNSPLHF. CDR3 bases: TGCGCCAGCAGCCGAGTCCCGGTCTTATCCTATAATTCACCCCTCCACTTT.

This chain connects TRBV27 to TRBJ2-7; 9 nucleotides line up with TRBD1. The germline V gene has CDR1 MNHEY and CDR2 SMNVEV (reference sequence). The CDR3 length is 16 residues. Trimming took 4 bases from V and 2 from J; bases not matched to a gene: 9. The CDR3: CASSSSRQGGPYEQYF. CDR3 coding DNA: TGTGCCAGCAGTTCATCACGACAGGGGGGCCCCTACGAGCAGTACTTC.